The clone carrying this TCR beta chain was seen a single time. This same CDR3 is encoded by further DNA sequences in the sample. The table came from immunoSEQ multiplex PCR; TCRdb's copy has only in-frame clones and leaves some out. Here the sample spans 150,000 to 200,000 clones, approximately 90% being singletons. The sample is drawn from a study of blood T cell repertoires in COVID-19. Study in general: T cells, B-cell-depleted T cells, or PBMCs supplied cDNA or gDNA.

This CDR3 has 12 residues. Germline loops: CDR1 GTSNPN, CDR2 SVGIG (reference sequence). Trimming cost V 2 bases and J 4 bases; bases outside gene matches: 2. This sequence joins TRBV30 and TRBJ2-7, with 7 positions matching TRBD1. The clonotype was recovered from a woman aged 18-29 years who had recovered from COVID-19. Sequencing was done on a sample of PBMCs or T cells enriched from blood (not recorded which). The CDR3 DNA is TGTGCCTGGAGTCCAGGGGGATACGAGCAGTACTTC. Its translation is CAWSPGGYEQYF.